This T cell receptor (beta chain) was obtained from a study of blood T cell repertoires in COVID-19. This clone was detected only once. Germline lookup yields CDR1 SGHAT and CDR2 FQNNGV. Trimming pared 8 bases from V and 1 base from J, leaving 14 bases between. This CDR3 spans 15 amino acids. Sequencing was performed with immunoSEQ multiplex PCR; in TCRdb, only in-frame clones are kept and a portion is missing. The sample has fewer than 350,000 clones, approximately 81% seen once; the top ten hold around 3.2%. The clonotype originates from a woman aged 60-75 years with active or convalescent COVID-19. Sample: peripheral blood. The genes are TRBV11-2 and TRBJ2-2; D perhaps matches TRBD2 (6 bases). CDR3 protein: CASVKWRGNTGELFF. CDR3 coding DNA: TGTGCCAGCGTAAAGTGGCGGGGGAACACCGGGGAGCTGTTTTTT.